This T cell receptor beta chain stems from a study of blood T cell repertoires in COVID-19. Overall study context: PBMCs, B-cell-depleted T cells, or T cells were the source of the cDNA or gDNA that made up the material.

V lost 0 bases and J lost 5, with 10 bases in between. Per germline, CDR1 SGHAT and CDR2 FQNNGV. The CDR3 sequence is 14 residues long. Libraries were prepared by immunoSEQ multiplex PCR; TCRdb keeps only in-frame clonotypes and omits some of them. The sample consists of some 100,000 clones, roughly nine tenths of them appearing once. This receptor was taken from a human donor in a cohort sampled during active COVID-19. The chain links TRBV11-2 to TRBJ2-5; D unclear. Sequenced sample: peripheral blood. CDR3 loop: CASSLDLAGETQYF. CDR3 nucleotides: TGTGCCAGCAGCTTAGATCTGGCCGGGGAGACCCAGTACTTC.